Shown below are 27 T cell receptor beta chains from a single sample sequenced in a study of spatial heterogeneity in lung cancer. This sample's time point: sample taken at primary tumor resection. Whole RNA, which was extracted from tumor, nontumor lung tissue or frozen PBMC, was sequenced without any cell sorting. TCRdb passed the 5' RACE reads through MiXCR, listing each CDR3 protein once. The sample carries under 20,000 distinct CDR3 sequences, under 20% recorded once. Sequenced material: PBMCs, taken at surgery. Every receptor here comes from a male donor with early-stage non-small cell lung cancer.

The V gene is TRBV6-1, the J gene TRBJ1-1, with D uncertain. Per germline, CDR1 MNHNS and CDR2 SASEGT. V gave up 1 base and J gave up 5 bases, with 8 bases separating them. This CDR3 spans 13 amino acids. CDR3 residues: CASSEDGETEAFF. The DNA of the CDR3 is TGTGCCAGCAGTGAAGATGGGGAAACTGAAGCTTTCTTT.

V and J are TRBV29-1 and TRBJ1-3; 9 bases are shared with TRBD1. Germline values: CDR1 SQVTM, CDR2 ANQGSEA. The CDR3 extends over 16 amino acids. The trim removed 0 bases at V and 4 bases at J, leaving 7 bases unmatched. CDR3 in amino acids: CSVEDRTGVGGNTIYF. The DNA of the CDR3 is TGCAGCGTTGAAGATCGGACAGGGGTTGGAGGAAACACCATATATTTT.

This clonotype appeared many times. This chain uses TRBV6-2 or TRBV6-3 with TRBJ2-3; 9 nucleotides match TRBD2. Germline CDR1 and CDR2: MNHEY and SVGEGT. J lost 3 bases, V lost 8 bases, and 6 bases had no gene match. This CDR3 spans 14 amino acids. The CDR3 reads CASHEGLATDTQYF. CDR3 nucleotides: TGTGCCAGCCATGAAGGACTAGCGACAGATACGCAGTATTTT.

This clonotype was counted once. In nucleotides, the CDR3 is TGCGCCAGCAGCTTGTATGCAGGGCAGACTGGAAACACCATATATTTT. It encodes CASSLYAGQTGNTIYF. The V gene is TRBV5-1, the J gene TRBJ1-3; a weak D match, TRBD1 (5 bases). The CDR3 is 16 residues long. Germline CDR1 is SGHRS and CDR2 is YFSETQ. With 1 base removed from V and 2 bases from J, the gap between germline ends came to 13 bases.

The chain combines TRBV24-1 with TRBJ2-3; 8 nucleotides agree with TRBD2. This CDR3 region has 14 residues. Germline CDR1 is KGHDR and CDR2 is SFDVKD. Trimming took 7 bases from V and 2 from J; bases not matched to a gene: 4. Here the CDR3 reads CATSTGGPTDTQYF. CDR3 coding DNA: TGTGCCACCAGCACGGGGGGGCCCACAGATACGCAGTATTTT.

The table lists this clonotype with many counts. The V gene is TRBV9, the J gene TRBJ2-5; D tentatively fits TRBD1 or TRBD2 (5 bases each). The CDR3 contains 15 residues. Deletions cut 4 bases from V and 5 bases from J, with 18 bases between. CDR1 is SGDLS and CDR2 is YYNGEE in the germline V gene. As DNA, the CDR3 is TGTGCCAGCAGCCCGGGGCCCTCTAGTCTGGAGACCCAGTACTTC. Protein sequence: CASSPGPSSLETQYF.

Here the CDR3 reads CASRPGTFQETQYF. The CDR3 nucleotides are TGTGCAAGTCGCCCGGGGACTTTCCAAGAGACCCAGTACTTC. The rearrangement joins TRBV12-2 to TRBJ2-5; TRBD2, the table's D call, lacks a check against the DNA. TRBV12-2 is reported as a pseudogene. The CDR3 is made up of 14 amino acids.

This clonotype was seen repeatedly, ten times or more. The V gene is TRBV11-2, the J gene TRBJ1-1; D is uncertain. There are 15 residues in the CDR3. CDR1 SGHAT and CDR2 FQNNGV come from the germline V gene. V was clipped by 5 bases and J by 2 bases, with 15 bases between them. CDR3 bases: TGTGCCAGCAGCGATGGACCCCACCTAAACACTGAAGCTTTCTTT. Its translation is CASSDGPHLNTEAFF.

This clonotype occurred a few times. This chain uses TRBV2 with TRBJ2-3, with a weak D call TRBD2 (5 bases). CDR3 length: 12 residues. Per germline, CDR1 SNHLY and CDR2 FYNNEI. V lost 6 bases, J lost 8 bases, and 12 bases lay in between. The CDR3 is CASSLTSLTQYF. Here the CDR3 DNA reads TGTGCCAGCAGCCTCACTAGTCTTACGCAGTATTTT.

The chain has TRBV12-5 and TRBJ1-1; 7 bases fit TRBD1. J was trimmed by 2 bases and V by 6 bases; bases with no gene match: 6. CDR1 and CDR2 (germline): LGHNT, FRNRAP. The length of the CDR3 is 14 residues. The CDR3, as DNA: TGTGCTAGTGGCTGGACAGGCGGTAACACTGAAGCTTTCTTT. It codes for CASGWTGGNTEAFF.

By sample fraction, this clonotype is medium-sized. The chain combines TRBV7-8 with TRBJ2-1; 13 nucleotides line up with TRBD2. The CDR3 covers 17 residues. V shed 4 bases and J 3 bases; nucleotides not matched to a gene: 6. The germline V gene encodes CDR1 SGHVS and CDR2 FQNEAQ. CDR3 sequence: CASSYWTSGGVYNEQFF. CDR3 nucleotides: TGTGCCAGCAGCTATTGGACTAGCGGGGGTGTCTACAATGAGCAGTTCTTC.

Sample share makes this clonotype medium-sized. The chain uses TRBV10-2 and TRBJ1-1; the D is unclear. CDR1 and CDR2 from the germline V gene are WSHSY and SAAADI. The CDR3 length is 12 residues. V dropped 5 bases and J dropped 6 bases, with 10 bases sitting between them. The CDR3 nucleotides are TGCGCCAGCAGTCCTCGCGTTCCTGAAGCTTTCTTT. Protein: CASSPRVPEAFF.

The V call is TRBV5-8, the J call TRBJ1-6; the D gene is possibly TRBD1 (5 bases). The germline CDR1 and CDR2 sequences are SGHTS and YDEGEE. V lost 4 bases and J lost 5, with 13 bases in between. The CDR3 spans 15 residues. The CDR3 reads CASSMRGPDNSPLHF. The CDR3 bases are TGTGCCAGCAGCATGAGGGGCCCAGATAATTCACCCCTCCACTTT.

Ten or more counts support this clonotype. The rearrangement uses TRBV6-5 and TRBJ2-2; D possibly corresponds to TRBD2 (7 bases). Germline lookup yields CDR1 MNHEY and CDR2 SVGAGI. Between the trimmed V and J ends, which lost 0 bases and 7 bases, there was a span of 12 bases. The CDR3 spans 15 residues. DNA for the CDR3: TGTGCCAGCAGTTACTCGGACAGCGGGATCGGGGAGCTGTTTTTT. This gives the protein CASSYSDSGIGELFF.

This clonotype was seen a few times. This sequence joins TRBV7-6 and TRBJ1-1; D gene ambiguous. The CDR3 loop spans 13 amino acids. CDR1 and CDR2 (germline): SGHVS, FNYEAQ. Trimming removed 5 bases from V and 7 bases from J, with 14 bases in between. CDR3 bases: TGTGCCAGCAGCCCAGATATCGGGAGTGAAGCTTTCTTT. Protein sequence: CASSPDIGSEAFF. Full variable domain (rest looked up from reference TRBV7-6 and TRBJ1-1): GAGVSQSPRYKVTKRGQDVALRCDPISGHVSLYWYRQALGQGPEFLTYFNYEAQQDKSGLPNDRFSAERPEGSISTLTIQRTEQRDSAMYRCASSPDIGSEAFFGQGTRLTVV.

This clonotype was found a few times. This CDR3 is CASRPTGTLNTDTQYF. DNA for the CDR3: TGTGCCAGCAGACCTACCGGGACTCTCAACACAGATACGCAGTATTTT. The gene calls are TRBV7-2 and TRBJ2-3; D may be TRBD2 (6 bases). Germline CDR1 is SGHTA and CDR2 is FQGNSA. The V and J ends lost 6 bases and 2 bases respectively, with 18 bases between them. The CDR3 runs 16 residues.

The gene calls are TRBV20-1 and TRBJ1-2; D is ambiguous. Per the germline V gene, CDR1 is DFQATT and CDR2 is SNEGSKA (reference sequence). CDR3 length: 12 residues. V was cut by 4 bases and J by 4 bases, with 10 bases left in between. The CDR3, as DNA: TGCAGTGCTACGCTGTCCTCCTATGGCTACACCTTC. It translates to CSATLSSYGYTF.

This clonotype was seen at least ten times. The V call is TRBV12-3 or TRBV12-4, the J call TRBJ2-2; D call uncertain. The CDR3 runs to 15 residues. Trimming pared 6 bases from V and 0 bases from J, leaving 11 bases between. The CDR3 DNA reads TGTGCCAGCAGATACACAGAGGCGAACACCGGGGAGCTGTTTTTT. Protein product: CASRYTEANTGELFF.

The chain combines TRBV6-5 with TRBJ2-7; D call uncertain. This CDR3 comprises 13 residues. The V gene's germline CDR1 is MNHEY and CDR2 SVGAGI. V was trimmed by 5 bases and J by 2 bases, leaving 10 bases between them. CDR3 region: CASSRSDTYEQYF. In DNA form, the CDR3 reads TGTGCCAGCAGTCGCAGTGATACCTACGAGCAGTACTTC.

Relative to its sample, this clonotype is medium-sized. The V call is TRBV5-1, the J call TRBJ2-2; perhaps D is TRBD1 or TRBD2 (5 bases each). The CDR3 sequence is 15 residues long. Germline V gives CDR1 SGHRS, CDR2 YFSETQ. The V end was cut by 4 bases, the J end by 5 bases, with 15 bases between. CDR3 DNA: TGCGCCAGCAGCATGGGTTCCGAGGGGACCGGGGAGCTGTTTTTT. Translation gives CASSMGSEGTGELFF.

This clonotype has just a few counts. This sequence joins TRBV13 and TRBJ2-3; D possibly corresponds to TRBD2 (6 bases). Looked up from germline, CDR1 is PRHDT and CDR2 is FYEKMQ (reference sequence). The V end was cut by 5 bases, the J end by 4 bases, with 13 bases between. The CDR3 loop spans 14 amino acids. The CDR3 sequence: CASSDRLGPDTQYF. Here the CDR3 DNA reads TGTGCCAGCAGCGACCGACTAGGCCCAGATACGCAGTATTTT.

The sample holds many counts of this clonotype. The chain joins TRBV9 to TRBJ1-1; D is perhaps TRBD1 (6 bases). Trimming removed 0 bases at V and 4 bases at J, with 13 bases between. Germline CDR1 and CDR2: SGDLS and YYNGEE. This CDR3 is 15 amino acids long. The chain's CDR3 is CASSVGGAGRTEAFF. Here the CDR3 DNA reads TGTGCCAGCAGCGTAGGGGGGGCAGGTCGCACTGAAGCTTTCTTT.

This clonotype has at least ten counts. This sequence joins TRBV25-1 and TRBJ1-1, with D perhaps TRBD1 (5 bases). The CDR3 consists of 15 residues. V lost 7 bases, J lost 6 bases, and 21 bases lay in between. The germline CDR1 and CDR2 sequences are MGHDK and SYGVNS. The CDR3 is CASTAPERGRAEAFF. In DNA form, the CDR3 reads TGTGCCAGCACCGCCCCCGAACGGGGACGGGCTGAAGCTTTCTTT.

Many counts were recorded for this clonotype. The CDR3 spells CASSLNFVAEAFF. The CDR3 DNA is TGTGCCAGCAGCTTAAATTTCGTGGCGGAAGCTTTCTTT. The chain uses TRBV11-2 and TRBJ1-1, with D hard to call. Germline V gene data show CDR1 as SGHAT and CDR2 as FQNNGV. The length of the CDR3 is 13 residues. V lost 2 bases, J lost 8 bases, and 12 bases lay in between.

This clonotype has ten or more counts. V is TRBV23-1 and J is TRBJ2-3; weak D call: TRBD1 (6 bases). TRBV23-1 is identified as an open reading frame with a role that is uncertain. Trimming cost V 3 bases and J 3 bases, with 19 bases left between them. The CDR3 is 17 amino acids. The CDR3 DNA is TGCGCCAGCAGTCAGTCCGGGACACACCAGAGGACAGATACGCAGTATTTT. This codes for CASSQSGTHQRTDTQYF.

This clonotype occurred many times. The chain is built from TRBV29-1 and TRBJ1-3, with D possibly matching TRBD1 (6 bases). The CDR3 length is 17 residues. CDR1 is SQVTM, CDR2 ANQGSEA, per germline. V shed 0 bases and J shed 0 bases, with 15 bases lying between them. CDR3 sequence reads: CSVEDPLARGSGNTIYF. CDR3 DNA: TGCAGCGTTGAAGATCCACTCGCCAGGGGCTCTGGAAACACCATATATTTT.

This clonotype was observed a handful of times. V usage is TRBV30 and J usage is TRBJ2-3, with a weak D call TRBD1 (6 bases). The CDR3 sequence is 15 residues long. The V and J ends lost 2 bases and 5 bases respectively, with 17 bases between them. From germline, CDR1 is GTSNPN and CDR2 SVGIG (reference sequence). The CDR3, as DNA: TGTGCCTGGAGTCCCAAAGGGGGTCTCGGAGATACGCAGTATTTT. Protein sequence: CAWSPKGGLGDTQYF.